The rows below give T cell receptor beta chains drawn from one sample of a study of blood T cell repertoires in COVID-19. Clones were sequenced by immunoSEQ multiplex PCR, and TCRdb holds only the in-frame ones, with some missing. This table has approximately 44,000 clones, around nine tenths appearing once. Sequenced sample: peripheral blood. These receptor sequences come from a woman of 80 years or more with acute or convalescent COVID-19. The CDR3 runs from the conserved cysteine through the conserved F or W. Each record gives: D gene, V gene, clone size, J gene, CDR3 protein, CDR3 DNA. The D gene is left open where the match is weak. A clone size is listed for some rows: how often the clone was seen (once, few, many), or a class if it is expanded.

D: TRBD2
V: TRBV25-1
size: .
J: TRBJ2-1
CDR3: CASRLAGGTGNEQFF
DNA: TGTGCCAGCAGACTAGCGGGGGGCACGGGGAATGAGCAGTTCTTC

D: TRBD2
V: TRBV4-1
size: once
J: TRBJ2-7
CDR3: CASSQESSLAENVYEQYF
DNA: TGCGCCAGCAGCCAAGAATCCAGTCTAGCGGAGAACGTCTACGAGCAGTACTTC

D: .
V: TRBV21-1
size: .
J: TRBJ1-3
CDR3: CASSPENTGNTIYF
DNA: TGTGCCAGCAGCCCCGAGAATACTGGAAACACCATATATTTT

D: TRBD2
V: TRBV7-2
size: .
J: TRBJ2-5
CDR3: CASSPGGGLARETQYF
DNA: TGTGCCAGCAGCCCGGGAGGGGGACTAGCCCGAGAGACCCAGTACTTC

D: TRBD1
V: TRBV2
size: .
J: TRBJ1-2
CDR3: CASREQGAPGGYTF
DNA: TGTGCCAGCAGGGAACAGGGGGCGCCGGGGGGCTACACCTTC

D: .
V: TRBV6-6
size: .
J: TRBJ1-2
CDR3: CASSYSNQGSGYTF
DNA: TGTGCCAGCAGTTACTCAAATCAGGGGAGCGGCTACACCTTC

D: TRBD1
V: TRBV2
size: .
J: TRBJ1-3
CDR3: CASSERQGGGNTIYF
DNA: TGTGCCAGCAGTGAGAGACAGGGTGGTGGAAACACCATATATTTT

D: .
V: TRBV19
size: .
J: TRBJ2-7
CDR3: CASRTSGNLYEQYF
DNA: TGTGCCAGTCGGACGTCGGGGAACCTCTACGAGCAGTACTTC

D: .
V: TRBV4-1
size: .
J: TRBJ1-1
CDR3: CASSLLTHRDFSLKNTEAFF
DNA: TGCGCCAGCAGCCTCCTAACCCACCGGGACTTTTCCCTAAAGAACACTGAAGCTTTCTTT

D: TRBD1
V: TRBV28
size: .
J: TRBJ1-2
CDR3: CASSPGTGERGYGYTF
DNA: TGTGCCAGCAGCCCTGGGACAGGGGAACGGGGCTATGGCTACACCTTC

D: .
V: TRBV2
size: once
J: TRBJ2-5
CDR3: CASSDMLETQYF
DNA: TGTGCCAGCAGTGATATGTTAGAGACCCAGTACTTC

D: TRBD1
V: TRBV5-5
size: few
J: TRBJ2-7
CDR3: CASSWGQYYEQYF
DNA: TGTGCCAGCAGCTGGGGACAGTACTACGAGCAGTACTTC

D: .
V: TRBV5-1
size: .
J: TRBJ2-3
CDR3: CASSPLAGTDTQYF
DNA: TGCGCCAGCAGTCCCTTGGCAGGAACAGATACGCAGTATTTT

D: .
V: TRBV19
size: .
J: TRBJ2-1
CDR3: CASSPRGSGGSYNEQFF
DNA: TGTGCCAGTAGTCCTCGCGGGTCGGGCGGCTCCTACAATGAGCAGTTCTTC

D: TRBD1
V: TRBV27
size: once
J: TRBJ2-3
CDR3: CASRGTGLGQDTQYF
DNA: TGTGCCAGCAGAGGGACAGGGTTAGGGCAGGATACGCAGTATTTT

D: TRBD2
V: TRBV27
size: .
J: TRBJ2-3
CDR3: CASSSSRAGTSGDQGTDTQYF
DNA: TGTGCCAGCAGTTCAAGCCGAGCCGGGACTAGCGGGGACCAAGGCACAGATACGCAGTATTTT

D: TRBD1
V: TRBV6-6
size: .
J: TRBJ2-1
CDR3: CASSYGQGSHNEQFF
DNA: TGTGCCAGCAGTTACGGACAGGGTAGTCACAATGAGCAGTTCTTC

D: .
V: TRBV6-5
size: .
J: TRBJ1-2
CDR3: CASRETDNYGYTF
DNA: TGTGCCAGCAGGGAGACGGATAACTATGGCTACACCTTC

D: TRBD1
V: TRBV5-6
size: .
J: TRBJ1-6
CDR3: CASSSTGFDSPLHF
DNA: TGTGCCAGCAGCTCGACAGGGTTTGATTCACCCCTCCACTTT

D: .
V: TRBV3-1/TRBV3-2
size: .
J: TRBJ2-1
CDR3: CASCRGPPETEQFF
DNA: TGTGCCAGTTGTCGAGGGCCGCCCGAGACGGAGCAGTTCTTC

D: TRBD1
V: TRBV4-1
size: .
J: TRBJ1-3
CDR3: CASSPLQGGGNTIYF
DNA: TGCGCCAGCAGCCCTCTACAGGGGGGGGGAAACACCATATATTTT

D: .
V: TRBV2
size: .
J: TRBJ1-2
CDR3: CASSRWGPEASGYTF
DNA: TGTGCCAGCAGTCGCTGGGGGCCGGAGGCTTCCGGCTACACCTTC

D: .
V: TRBV30
size: once
J: TRBJ2-3
CDR3: CAWSSPRIGLVTDTQYF
DNA: TGTGCCTGGAGTTCCCCACGTATTGGGCTGGTTACAGATACGCAGTATTTT

D: .
V: TRBV29-1
size: .
J: TRBJ2-3
CDR3: CSVVPGTDTQYF
DNA: TGCAGCGTTGTTCCAGGCACAGATACGCAGTATTTT

D: .
V: TRBV18
size: .
J: TRBJ2-1
CDR3: CASSPTASSYNEQFF
DNA: TGTGCCAGCTCACCTACAGCAAGCTCCTACAATGAGCAGTTCTTC

D: .
V: TRBV6-1
size: .
J: TRBJ1-1
CDR3: CASSEGGWNTEAFF
DNA: TGTGCCAGCAGTGAAGGGGGCTGGAACACTGAAGCTTTCTTT

D: TRBD2
V: TRBV24-1
size: .
J: TRBJ2-1
CDR3: CATSESSGGSYNEQFF
DNA: TGTGCCACCAGTGAGTCTAGCGGGGGATCTTACAATGAGCAGTTCTTC

D: TRBD2
V: TRBV18
size: .
J: TRBJ2-5
CDR3: CASSTGTSEKETQYF
DNA: TGTGCCAGCTCAACCGGGACTAGCGAGAAAGAGACCCAGTACTTC

D: .
V: TRBV9
size: .
J: TRBJ2-2
CDR3: CASTTTVNTGELFF
DNA: TGTGCCAGCACCACGACAGTGAACACCGGGGAGCTGTTTTTT

D: TRBD1
V: TRBV7-9
size: .
J: TRBJ1-1
CDR3: CASSLGGANTEAFF
DNA: TGTGCCAGCAGCCTAGGGGGCGCGAACACTGAAGCTTTCTTT

D: TRBD1
V: TRBV19
size: .
J: TRBJ2-1
CDR3: CASSDRVGNEQFF
DNA: TGTGCCAGTAGCGACAGGGTCGGGAATGAGCAGTTCTTC

D: TRBD1
V: TRBV5-1
size: .
J: TRBJ2-5
CDR3: CASSHGDRDQETQYF
DNA: TGCGCCAGCAGCCATGGGGACAGGGACCAAGAGACCCAGTACTTC

D: .
V: TRBV9
size: .
J: TRBJ1-5
CDR3: CASSRDSNQPQHF
DNA: TGTGCCAGCAGCCGAGATAGCAATCAGCCCCAGCATTTT

D: .
V: TRBV5-6
size: .
J: TRBJ2-1
CDR3: CASSLAGDSYNEQFF
DNA: TGTGCCAGCAGCTTGGCGGGGGACTCCTACAATGAGCAGTTCTTC

D: .
V: TRBV2
size: .
J: TRBJ1-3
CDR3: CASLRDNNLSPGNTIYF
DNA: TGTGCCAGTCTCCGGGACAATAATCTTTCTCCTGGAAACACCATATATTTT

D: .
V: TRBV28
size: .
J: TRBJ1-5
CDR3: CASSFEGARNNQPQHF
DNA: TGTGCCAGCAGTTTCGAAGGGGCCCGTAACAATCAGCCCCAGCATTTT

D: TRBD2
V: TRBV19
size: .
J: TRBJ2-1
CDR3: CASSIYAGLANNEQFF
DNA: TGTGCCAGTAGTATTTATGCGGGACTAGCGAACAATGAGCAGTTCTTC

D: TRBD1
V: TRBV3-1/TRBV3-2
size: once
J: TRBJ1-5
CDR3: CASSQGQGVQPQHF
DNA: TGTGCCAGCAGCCAGGGACAGGGGGTCCAGCCCCAGCATTTT

D: .
V: TRBV7-9
size: .
J: TRBJ1-2
CDR3: CASSLASVPSGYTF
DNA: TGTGCCAGCAGCTTAGCATCAGTCCCCTCTGGCTACACCTTC

D: .
V: TRBV5-1
size: .
J: TRBJ2-4
CDR3: CASSSLLDTNIQYF
DNA: TGCGCCAGCAGCTCCTTACTAGACACAAACATTCAGTACTTC

D: .
V: TRBV21-1
size: .
J: TRBJ2-3
CDR3: CASSKDMGQVADTQYF
DNA: TGTGCCAGCAGCAAAGATATGGGACAGGTAGCAGATACGCAGTATTTT

D: .
V: TRBV10-2
size: .
J: TRBJ1-5
CDR3: CASSESRDFGQPQHF
DNA: TGCGCCAGCAGTGAGTCGAGGGATTTCGGTCAGCCCCAGCATTTT

D: TRBD1
V: TRBV6-5
size: .
J: TRBJ1-2
CDR3: CASGGDRGFYGYTF
DNA: TGTGCCAGCGGGGGAGACAGGGGGTTCTATGGCTACACCTTC

D: .
V: TRBV3-1/TRBV3-2
size: .
J: TRBJ1-6
CDR3: CASSQTPTVSPLHF
DNA: TGTGCCAGCAGCCAAACGCCGACAGTTTCACCCCTCCACTTT

D: TRBD1
V: TRBV6-2/TRBV6-3
size: .
J: TRBJ1-2
CDR3: CASSGQGANYGYTF
DNA: TGTGCCAGCAGTGGACAGGGGGCTAACTATGGCTACACCTTC

D: .
V: TRBV11-3
size: .
J: TRBJ2-7
CDR3: CASSLGAGERPYEQYF
DNA: TGTGCCAGCAGCTTAGGTGCGGGCGAGAGACCTTACGAGCAGTACTTC

D: TRBD1
V: TRBV11-2
size: .
J: TRBJ2-3
CDR3: CASSVYRGTEGTDTQYF
DNA: TGTGCCAGCAGCGTATACAGGGGGACAGAAGGCACAGATACGCAGTATTTT

D: .
V: TRBV5-1
size: .
J: TRBJ2-7
CDR3: CASHSGPYEQYF
DNA: TGCGCCAGCCACAGTGGCCCCTACGAGCAGTACTTC

D: TRBD1
V: TRBV6-2/TRBV6-3
size: .
J: TRBJ1-1
CDR3: CASSYHRLTPRTGNTEAFF
DNA: TGTGCCAGCAGTTATCACCGACTCACTCCCCGGACAGGGAACACTGAAGCTTTCTTT

D: .
V: TRBV5-1
size: .
J: TRBJ1-1
CDR3: CASNTGGTEAFF
DNA: TGCGCCAGCAACACGGGGGGCACTGAAGCTTTCTTT

D: TRBD1
V: TRBV5-1
size: .
J: TRBJ1-1
CDR3: CASSRDRGTEAFF
DNA: TGCGCCAGCAGTCGGGACAGGGGTACTGAAGCTTTCTTT

D: TRBD1
V: TRBV19
size: .
J: TRBJ1-5
CDR3: CASSRKITQGANQPQHF
DNA: TGTGCCAGTAGTAGAAAAATAACCCAGGGGGCCAACCAGCCCCAGCATTTT

D: .
V: TRBV15
size: .
J: TRBJ2-3
CDR3: CATSASNRGLDTQYF
DNA: TGTGCCACCAGCGCTTCTAATCGCGGGCTGGATACGCAGTATTTT

D: TRBD2
V: TRBV7-7
size: .
J: TRBJ2-3
CDR3: CASSLSGTTTDTQYF
DNA: TGTGCTAGCAGCTTAAGTGGGACTACCACAGATACGCAGTATTTT

D: .
V: TRBV18
size: .
J: TRBJ1-2
CDR3: CASSPTTRLPRGYTF
DNA: TGTGCCAGCTCACCCACGACTCGCCTTCCACGTGGCTACACCTTC

D: .
V: TRBV18
size: .
J: TRBJ1-4
CDR3: CASSPDRRGKLFF
DNA: TGTGCCAGCTCCCCGGACCGGAGGGGAAAACTGTTTTTT

D: .
V: TRBV27
size: .
J: TRBJ2-5
CDR3: CASWGRRETQYF
DNA: TGTGCCTCATGGGGGCGACGAGAGACCCAGTACTTC